This TCR beta chain was found in a study of cytomegalovirus exposure and HLA in healthy donors. Germline-derived CDR1 and CDR2 are SNHLY and FYNNEI. The CDR3 covers 14 residues. Trimming took 7 bases from V and 6 from J; bases not matched to a gene: 4. 60 Vbeta and 13 Jbeta primers were used in PCR. The data were produced by immunoSEQ multiplex PCR, yet TCRdb's version contains in-frame clones alone and is incomplete. Of roughly 200,000 clones listed, around 77% are singletons. Overall study findings and caveats: High sensitivity and specificity were reportedly achieved when the classifier diagnosed cytomegalovirus status.

For this clone: Its antigen is currently unknown.

Sample: PBMCs. The chain combines TRBV2 with TRBJ2-1, with 12 positions matching TRBD2. This TCR came from a man aged 60-69 years in good health and CMV-seronegative. This CDR3 reads CASTSGGALNEQFF. DNA of the CDR3: TGTGCCAGCACTAGCGGGGGGGCCCTCAATGAGCAGTTCTTC.